This TCR beta chain was recorded in a study of T cell responses to AZD1222 COVID-19 vaccine. TCRdb keeps only in-frame clones here, not all; method: immunoSEQ multiplex PCR. Of 120,000 or so clones detected, over 85% appear once; the ten largest clones hold about 4.5%. Notes on the study in general: Clonal diversity may have been underestimated, and the donors were mostly white British, with more females than males. Spike-specific TCR breadth and depth went up after people got two AZD1222 doses. The study sampled repertoires only after the peak T cell response.

The length of the CDR3 is 14 residues. V lost 4 bases, J lost 0 bases, and 3 bases stayed unmatched. Germline V lookup: CDR1 SGHNT, CDR2 YYREEE (reference sequence). Of note for this clone: What it binds is not known.

This receptor was obtained from an adult in good health. Sequenced here: peripheral blood, sampled on day 0 of AZD1222 vaccination. This sequence joins TRBV5-4 and TRBJ1-2; TRBD1 matches at 7 bases. The CDR3 coding sequence is TGTGCCAGCAGCGCAGGGACAGCTAACTATGGCTACACCTTC. As protein: CASSAGTANYGYTF.